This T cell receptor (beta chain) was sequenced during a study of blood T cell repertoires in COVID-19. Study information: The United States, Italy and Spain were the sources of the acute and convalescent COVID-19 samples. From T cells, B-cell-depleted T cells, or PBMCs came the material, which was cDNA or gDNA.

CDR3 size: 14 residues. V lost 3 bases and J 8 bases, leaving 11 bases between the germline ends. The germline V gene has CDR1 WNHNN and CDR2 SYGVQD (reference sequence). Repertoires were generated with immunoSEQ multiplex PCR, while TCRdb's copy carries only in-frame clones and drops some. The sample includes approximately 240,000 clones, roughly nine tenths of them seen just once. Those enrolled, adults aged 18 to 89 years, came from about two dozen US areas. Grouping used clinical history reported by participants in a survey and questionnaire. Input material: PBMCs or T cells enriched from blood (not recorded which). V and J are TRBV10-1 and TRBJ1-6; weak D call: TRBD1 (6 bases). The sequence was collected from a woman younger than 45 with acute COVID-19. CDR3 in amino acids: CASSEGGLYSPLHF. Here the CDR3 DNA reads TGCGCCAGCAGTGAAGGGGGTTTGTATTCACCCCTCCACTTT.